This TCR beta chain was profiled in a study of preoperative IRX-2 immunotherapy in early breast cancer. Profiled with immunoSEQ multiplex PCR; TCRdb holds only in-frame clones, not every one. Seen here are 40,000 to 50,000 clones, approximately 75% observed once, and the top ten hold approximately 1.1%. V was pared by 0 bases and J by 7 bases, with 4 bases of the junction left unmatched. CDR3 length equals 15 residues. CDR1 is SGHRS and CDR2 is YFSETQ in the germline V gene. Treatment reported: preoperative locoregional IRX-2 cytokine immunotherapy. Samples came from a phase Ib trial of preoperative locoregional IRX-2 cytokine immunotherapy.

Here the sequenced sample was tumor tissue, taken after IRX-2 immunotherapy. This clonotype was sampled from a human donor with breast cancer. The V call is TRBV5-1, the J call TRBJ1-2; 12 nucleotides match TRBD1. Here the CDR3 reads CASSLAGQGASGYTF. The CDR3 nucleotides are TGCGCCAGCAGCTTGGCGGGACAGGGGGCAAGTGGCTACACCTTC.